The 25 T cell receptor beta chains listed next were all sequenced from one sample in a study of blood T cell repertoires in COVID-19. Generated by immunoSEQ multiplex PCR, the TCRdb table keeps only in-frame clones and is missing some. This table has about 160,000 clones, about 80% appearing once. Sequenced: peripheral blood. The source is a man in his fifties or sixties with acute or convalescent COVID-19.

The gene calls are TRBV5-1 and TRBJ2-3; D is ambiguous. Trimming left V 1 base short and J 0 bases short, with 3 bases between. The CDR3 covers 13 residues. Germline V gene lookup returns CDR1 SGHRS and CDR2 YFSETQ. CDR3 DNA: TGCGCCAGCAGCTTGCGGAGCACAGATACGCAGTATTTT. Translating it yields CASSLRSTDTQYF.

The rearrangement joins TRBV7-2 to TRBJ1-2; TRBD1 aligns across 9 bases. V lost 1 base to trimming and J lost 4 bases; unmatched junction nucleotides: 4. The CDR3 extends over 15 amino acids. CDR1 is SGHTA and CDR2 is FQGNSA in the germline V gene. CDR3 protein: CASSLDSTGGYGYTF. As DNA, the CDR3 is TGTGCCAGCAGCTTAGATTCGACAGGGGGCTATGGCTACACCTTC. The full variable domain, completed using reference TRBV7-2 and TRBJ1-2, is GAGVSQSPSNKVTEKGKDVELRCDPISGHTALYWYRQSLGQGLEFLIYFQGNSAPDKSGLPSDRFSAERTGGSVSTLTIQRTQQEDSAVYLCASSLDSTGGYGYTFGSGTRLTVV.

The J gene is TRBJ2-7, the V gene TRBV27, with TRBD1 identical over 8 bases. Trimming took 5 bases from V and 3 from J; bases not matched to a gene: 3. CDR1 and CDR2 (germline): MNHEY, SMNVEV (reference sequence). This CDR3 region has 13 residues. In DNA, the CDR3 is TGTGCCAGCAGTCCAGGGACAGGCTACGAGCAGTACTTC. Protein product: CASSPGTGYEQYF.

The rearrangement uses TRBV24-1 and TRBJ1-5, with 7 bases that match TRBD1. The CDR3 runs 16 residues. V shed 4 bases, J shed 2 bases, and the junction held 7 bases outside the gene matches. The germline V gene has CDR1 KGHDR and CDR2 SFDVKD. CDR3 bases: TGTGCCACCAGTGACTCCGGGACAGAACGCAATCAGCCCCAGCATTTT. Protein sequence: CATSDSGTERNQPQHF.

V and J are TRBV9 and TRBJ2-2, with a weak D call TRBD1 (6 bases). The germline CDR1 and CDR2 sequences are SGDLS and YYNGEE. This CDR3 is built from 16 residues. V lost 2 bases and J lost 1, with 12 bases in between. CDR3 protein: CASSVAGTLNTGELFF. For the CDR3, the DNA is TGTGCCAGCAGCGTGGCCGGGACACTGAACACCGGGGAGCTGTTTTTT.

The table lists this clone with many counts. V gene TRBV5-4 combines with J gene TRBJ2-3; TRBD1 aligns across 9 bases. V trimming: 1 base; J trimming: 6 bases; junction bases outside the gene matches: 9. The CDR3 totals 16 residues. Germline-derived CDR1 and CDR2 are SGHNT and YYREEE (reference sequence). The CDR3 DNA reads as TGTGCCAGCAGCTTGCCGGGACAGGGAGGCGGGGATACGCAGTATTTT. Translating it yields CASSLPGQGGGDTQYF. Full variable domain (missing parts from reference TRBV5-4 and TRBJ2-3): ETGVTQSPTHLIKTRGQQVTLRCSSQSGHNTVSWYQQALGQGPQFIFQYYREEENGRGNFPPRFSGLQFPNYSSELNVNALELDDSALYLCASSLPGQGGGDTQYFGPGTRLTVL.

This chain joins TRBV6-1 and TRBJ2-3; no firm D call. CDR1 and CDR2 (germline): MNHNS, SASEGT. The CDR3 consists of 14 residues. Trimming pared 2 bases from V and 2 bases from J, leaving 8 bases between. CDR3 region: CASSETLYTDTQYF. CDR3 sequence (DNA): TGTGCCAGCAGTGAAACTCTTTACACAGATACGCAGTATTTT.

The chain recombines TRBV5-1 with TRBJ2-2, with a possible D match to TRBD2 (6 bases). The CDR3 contains 16 residues. V was shortened by 1 base and J by 4 bases, with 14 bases between the two germline ends. From germline, CDR1 is SGHRS and CDR2 YFSETQ. In DNA form, the CDR3 reads TGCGCCAGCAGCTTGTTTGGAGGGACGAGCACCGGGGAGCTGTTTTTT. Its protein product is CASSLFGGTSTGELFF.

V is TRBV27 and J is TRBJ2-2; D perhaps matches TRBD1 (5 bases). The germline CDR1 and CDR2 sequences are MNHEY and SMNVEV (reference sequence). This CDR3 has 14 residues. Trimming cost V 6 bases and J 1 base, with 9 bases left between them. CDR3 nucleotide sequence: TGTGCCAGCAGGCGACAGAGGAACACCGGGGAGCTGTTTTTT. Protein sequence: CASRRQRNTGELFF.

V gene TRBV7-9 combines with J gene TRBJ1-5; 11 bases match TRBD1. Trimming took 5 bases from V and 0 from J; bases not matched to a gene: 6. There are 17 residues in the CDR3. CDR1 is SEHNR, CDR2 FQNEAQ, per germline (reference sequence). CDR3 amino acids: CASSPGTGGYSNQPQHF. The CDR3, as DNA: TGTGCCAGCAGCCCCGGGACAGGGGGTTATAGCAATCAGCCCCAGCATTTT. The full variable domain, rest sourced from reference TRBV7-9 and TRBJ1-5, is DTGVSQNPRHKITKRGQNVTFRCDPISEHNRLYWYRQTLGQGPEFLTYFQNEAQLEKSRLLSDRFSAERPKGSFSTLEIQRTEQGDSAMYLCASSPGTGGYSNQPQHFGDGTRLSIL.

This clone appeared once. The chain couples TRBV6-6 to TRBJ2-7; TRBD1 matches at 11 bases. CDR1 is MNHNY and CDR2 is SVGAGI in the germline V gene (reference sequence). The CDR3 has 15 amino acids. Trimming cost V 5 bases and J 6 bases; bases outside gene matches: 9. CDR3 DNA sequence: TGTGCCAGCAGTCCGGACAGGGGGCGATTCCTCGAGCAGTACTTC. Translated, it gives CASSPDRGRFLEQYF.

V gene TRBV9 combines with J gene TRBJ1-2; possible D gene TRBD1, 5 bases. CDR3 length: 14 amino acids. Trimming took off 5 bases at V and 4 bases at J, with 15 bases between the two ends. Germline V gives CDR1 SGDLS, CDR2 YYNGEE. The CDR3 spells CASSGAGSLYGYTF. The CDR3 nucleotides read TGTGCCAGCAGTGGGGCGGGAAGCCTCTATGGCTACACCTTC. The entire variable domain, with the rest obtained from reference TRBV9 and TRBJ1-2, is as follows: DSGVTQTPKHLITATGQRVTLRCSPRSGDLSVYWYQQSLDQGLQFLIQYYNGEERAKGNILERFSAQQFPDLHSELNLSSLELGDSALYFCASSGAGSLYGYTFGSGTRLTVV.

This clone was counted between two and nine times. This sequence joins TRBV29-1 and TRBJ2-7; TRBD1 agrees at 10 bases. The trim removed 3 bases at V and 5 bases at J, leaving 4 bases unmatched. CDR1 is SQVTM and CDR2 is ANQGSEA in the germline V gene. The CDR3 runs 13 residues. This chain's CDR3 is CSVDGTGVHEQYF. DNA for the CDR3: TGCAGCGTTGATGGGACAGGGGTCCACGAGCAGTACTTC.

The CDR3 reads CAWGLQGVPGYTF. The CDR3 region has the DNA TGTGCCTGGGGTTTACAGGGGGTCCCTGGCTACACCTTC. V usage is TRBV30 and J usage is TRBJ1-2; 8 nucleotides line up with TRBD1. Germline trimming cut 5 bases from V and 7 bases from J; bases unmatched to any gene: 9. CDR3 length: 13 amino acids. CDR1 is GTSNPN and CDR2 is SVGIG in the germline V gene (reference sequence).

This sequence joins TRBV19 and TRBJ2-5, with D perhaps matching TRBD1 (6 bases). With 5 bases removed from V and 5 bases from J, the gap between germline ends came to 12 bases. CDR1 and CDR2 (germline): LNHDA, SQIVND (reference sequence). The CDR3 runs 13 residues. The CDR3 coding sequence is TGTGCCAGTAGTGGGGGCTGGGCGGAGACCCAGTACTTC. Its protein product is CASSGGWAETQYF.

The chain uses TRBV24-1 and TRBJ2-3; possibly TRBD1 for D (5 bases). The CDR3 loop spans 14 amino acids. V shed 3 bases and J shed 4 bases, with 10 bases lying between them. The V gene's germline CDR1 is KGHDR and CDR2 SFDVKD. The CDR3 sequence is CATSDVQGSDTQYF. The CDR3 nucleotides read TGTGCCACCAGTGATGTCCAGGGTTCAGATACGCAGTATTTT.

The CDR3 nucleotides read TGTGCCAGCGGGCGGGTGAACACTGAAGCTTTCTTT. Its translation is CASGRVNTEAFF. The chain employs TRBV9 and TRBJ1-1; D is uncertain. The CDR3 extends over 12 amino acids. With 7 bases removed from V and 0 bases from J, the gap between germline ends came to 7 bases. In germline, CDR1 is SGDLS, CDR2 YYNGEE. The variable domain in full, completed from reference TRBV9 and TRBJ1-1, reads DSGVTQTPKHLITATGQRVTLRCSPRSGDLSVYWYQQSLDQGLQFLIQYYNGEERAKGNILERFSAQQFPDLHSELNLSSLELGDSALYFCASGRVNTEAFFGQGTRLTVV.

This clone was counted a single time. This sequence joins TRBV7-3 and TRBJ2-1; 11 bases are a match to TRBD1. Germline-derived CDR1 and CDR2 are SGHTA and FQGTGA. This CDR3 is built from 16 residues. V trimming: 5 bases; J trimming: 8 bases; junction bases outside the gene matches: 11. This chain's CDR3 is CASSRSGTGGADEQFF. The CDR3 DNA sequence: TGTGCCAGCAGCCGTTCCGGGACAGGGGGAGCAGATGAGCAGTTCTTC.

The chain is built from TRBV2 and TRBJ1-1; D is perhaps TRBD1 (5 bases). Trimming took 7 bases from V and 2 from J, leaving 14 bases between them. Germline lookup yields CDR1 SNHLY and CDR2 FYNNEI. The CDR3 is made up of 14 amino acids. CDR3 amino acids: CASIKKGPNTEAFF. In DNA, the CDR3 is TGTGCCAGCATCAAGAAGGGGCCAAACACTGAAGCTTTCTTT.

The rearrangement joins TRBV7-2 to TRBJ2-5; D is unclear. The germline CDR1 and CDR2 sequences are SGHTA and FQGNSA. The CDR3 is 13 amino acids. V shed 1 base and J shed 1 base, with 4 bases lying between them. CDR3 bases: TGTGCCAGCAGCTTAGGCGGCCAAGAGACCCAGTACTTC. Protein product: CASSLGGQETQYF.

The chain recombines TRBV7-9 with TRBJ1-5; tentative D call: TRBD1 (6 bases). CDR1 and CDR2 from the germline V gene are SEHNR and FQNEAQ (reference sequence). This CDR3 has 16 amino acids. V was pared by 4 bases and J by 1 base, with 14 bases between. CDR3 sequence reads: CASSSSGAGSNQPQHF. Written as DNA, the CDR3 is TGTGCCAGCAGCTCCTCAGGGGCTGGCAGCAATCAGCCCCAGCATTTT.

J is TRBJ2-1 and V is TRBV11-3; maybe TRBD2 (6 bases). CDR1 SGHNT and CDR2 YENEEA come from the germline V gene. This CDR3 spans 14 amino acids. V dropped 4 bases and J dropped 8 bases, with 15 bases sitting between them. CDR3 protein: CASSSRGPGDEQFF. The CDR3 nucleotides are TGTGCCAGCAGCTCAAGGGGTCCGGGGGATGAGCAGTTCTTC.

The chain links TRBV4-3 to TRBJ1-4, with D possibly TRBD1 on 5 matching bases. The CDR3 loop spans 14 amino acids. CDR1 and CDR2 (germline): LGHNA, YSLEER. V was trimmed by 0 bases and J by 8 bases, leaving 10 bases between them. CDR3 residues: CASSQDRVREKLFF. In DNA form, the CDR3 reads TGCGCCAGCAGCCAAGACAGGGTACGGGAAAAACTGTTTTTT.

V usage is TRBV9 and J usage is TRBJ2-2, with D unresolved. In germline, CDR1 is SGDLS, CDR2 YYNGEE. The CDR3 spans 14 residues. The germline V and J ends were trimmed by 0 bases and 4 bases, with 7 bases remaining between them. The CDR3 bases are TGTGCCAGCAGCGTAGAGAGTTCCACCGGGGAGCTGTTTTTT. Translating gives CASSVESSTGELFF.

The V call is TRBV3-1 (or the pseudogene TRBV3-2), the J call TRBJ2-3; 12 bases line up with TRBD2. Per germline, CDR1 LGHDT and CDR2 YNNKEL (reference sequence). The CDR3 loop spans 16 amino acids. The trim removed 4 bases at V and 1 base at J, leaving 3 bases unmatched. The CDR3 DNA reads TGTGCCAGCAGCCGACTAGCGGGAGACCGCACAGATACGCAGTATTTT. Translating gives CASSRLAGDRTDTQYF.